Listed here are 17 T cell receptor beta chains from one sample, sequenced in a study of CD8 T cells in ankylosing spondylitis (dated by TCRdb to the late 2010s). The library came from 5' RACE. Sequencing took place on an Illumina HiSeq 2500. In-frame beta chains were kept once TCRdb had trimmed the public reads at Q25 with fastp and called clones with MiXCR. Every entry covers one CDR3 protein and lists the most common genes and DNA from its rows. A total of 500,000 or so distinct CDR3 sequences appear in this sample, approximately 5% of them only once. The ten largest account for under 4.5% of the sample. Overall study results and their limits: Blood from ankylosing spondylitis patients appeared to be characterized by a TCR beta motif composed of about 8 highly homologous amino acid variants.

What these receptors recognize is not known. Sample: blood, either unsorted or a sorted T cell fraction (not recorded which). Receptors originate from a male donor with ankylosing spondylitis.

This clonotype was observed at least ten times. The chain carries TRBV5-1 and TRBJ2-5; D gene unclear. V was pared by 4 bases and J by 4 bases, with 11 bases between. The CDR3 spans 13 residues. CDR1 and CDR2 (germline): SGHRS, YFSETQ. The CDR3 loop reads CASSPPLRETQYF. CDR3 nucleotides: TGCGCCAGCAGCCCTCCCCTGCGAGAGACCCAGTACTTC.

Comment on this clonotype: A much larger clone is a single base away; this may be a read error. The rearrangement joins TRBV5-1 to TRBJ2-3; TRBD2 matches 7 bases. Germline V CDR1 and CDR2: SGHRS, YFSETQ. Losses at the gene ends were 4 bases for V and 6 bases for J; bases not matched to a gene: 11. CDR3 length equals 15 residues. Here the CDR3 reads CASSPGEGRLDTQYF. The CDR3 coding sequence is TGCGCCAGCAGCCCGGGGGAGGGGAGGTTGGATACGCAGTATTTT.

V and J are TRBV5-5 and TRBJ2-3; D unresolved. This CDR3 is built from 13 residues. Trimming took off 4 bases at V and 5 bases at J, with 11 bases between the two ends. The germline CDR1 and CDR2 sequences are SGHKS and YYEKEE (reference sequence). The CDR3 DNA reads as TGTGCCAGCAGCACTGGGATGGGAGATACGCAGTATTTT. Translation: CASSTGMGDTQYF. Drawing the rest from reference TRBV5-5 and TRBJ2-3, the complete variable domain is DAGVTQSPTHLIKTRGQQVTLRCSPISGHKSVSWYQQVLGQGPQFIFQYYEKEERGRGNFPDRFSARQFPNYSSELNVNALLLGDSALYLCASSTGMGDTQYFGPGTRLTVL.

This clonotype showed up many times. This chain uses TRBV10-3 with TRBJ2-5; tentative D call: TRBD2 (5 bases). Trimming cost V 4 bases and J 1 base, with 10 bases left between them. This CDR3 comprises 14 residues. Per germline, CDR1 ENHRY and CDR2 SYGVKD. The CDR3 here is CAISGGLFQETQYF. CDR3 bases: TGTGCCATCAGTGGCGGACTGTTCCAAGAGACCCAGTACTTC.

In its sample, this clonotype was seen many times. This rearrangement joins TRBV28 to TRBJ2-7, with 7 positions matching TRBD1. The V segment lost 6 bases and the J segment 0 bases; nucleotides outside the gene matches: 8. CDR3 length equals 15 residues. CDR1 is MDHEN, CDR2 SYDVKM, per germline. CDR3 protein: CASRISGTASYEQYF. In DNA form, the CDR3 reads TGTGCCAGCAGGATATCCGGGACAGCCTCCTACGAGCAGTACTTC.

There are a few counts of this clonotype. The CDR3 region has the DNA TGTGCCAGCAGTGGGTGGCCGGCTGGGGCCAACGTCCTGACTTTC. Its translation is CASSGWPAGANVLTF. This sequence joins TRBV28 and TRBJ2-6; D is undetermined. With 5 bases removed from V and 2 bases from J, the gap between germline ends came to 10 bases. The CDR3 contains 15 residues. The germline CDR1 and CDR2 sequences are MDHEN and SYDVKM. Drawing the rest from reference TRBV28 and TRBJ2-6, the complete variable domain is DVKVTQSSRYLVKRTGEKVFLECVQDMDHENMFWYRQDPGLGLRLIYFSYDVKMKEKGDIPEGYSVSREKKERFSLILESASTNQTSMYLCASSGWPAGANVLTFGAGSRLTVL.

The table lists this clonotype with many counts. The chain has TRBV4-1 and TRBJ2-1, with a tentative D call TRBD2 (6 bases). The germline gives CDR1 MGHRA, CDR2 YSYEKL. V was cut by 3 bases and J by 0 bases, with 12 bases left in between. There are 16 residues in the CDR3. For the CDR3, the DNA is TGCGCCAGCAGCCATATTAGCGGTAGCTCCTACAATGAGCAGTTCTTC. Translation gives CASSHISGSSYNEQFF.

The chain carries TRBV4-1 and TRBJ2-1, with TRBD2 matching over 14 bases. J gave up 6 bases and V 0 bases, and 4 bases lay outside the gene matches. This CDR3 is 17 amino acids long. Germline values: CDR1 MGHRA, CDR2 YSYEKL. CDR3 sequence (DNA): TGCGCCAGCAGCCAAGAGAGGGGACTAGCGGGGGCCAATGAGCAGTTCTTC. Protein: CASSQERGLAGANEQFF.

This clonotype was detected ten times or more. Its ends do not fully match the called genes, so a read error is possible. The V gene is TRBV7-7, the J gene TRBJ2-1, with D tentatively TRBD1 (6 bases). CDR3 size: 14 residues. Per the germline V gene, CDR1 is SSHAT and CDR2 is FNYEAQ (reference sequence). The CDR3: CASSLVAGANEQFF. CDR3 coding DNA: TGTGCTAGCAGCTTAGTGGCAGGGGCGAATGAGCAGTTCTTC.

The sample holds many counts of this clonotype. The genes are TRBV11-2 and TRBJ1-3, with D hard to call. Germline CDR1 SGHAT, CDR2 FQNNGV. The CDR3 runs to 17 residues. Trimming pared 5 bases from V and 0 bases from J, leaving 17 bases between. CDR3 in amino acids: CASSRPSTAYSGNTIYF. The CDR3 DNA reads as TGTGCCAGCAGCCGTCCATCGACGGCTTACTCTGGAAACACCATATATTTT.

This clonotype has ten or more counts. The J gene is TRBJ2-1, the V gene TRBV5-1, with a possible D match to TRBD1 (5 bases). Germline CDR1 and CDR2: SGHRS and YFSETQ. CDR3 size: 18 residues. Trimming pared 2 bases from V and 0 bases from J, leaving 18 bases between. The CDR3 DNA is TGCGCCAGCAGCTTCCCCTTTGACAGCATGAGCTCCTACAATGAGCAGTTCTTC. Protein sequence: CASSFPFDSMSSYNEQFF. The full variable domain, rest sourced from reference TRBV5-1 and TRBJ2-1, is KAGVTQTPRYLIKTRGQQVTLSCSPISGHRSVSWYQQTPGQGLQFLFEYFSETQRNKGNFPGRFSGRQFSNSRSEMNVSTLELGDSALYLCASSFPFDSMSSYNEQFFGPGTRLTVL.

This clonotype was detected a few times. CDR3 nucleotide sequence: TGTGCCAGCAAAACAGGGACCCTTATCACCGGGGAGCTGTTTTTT. It specifies CASKTGTLITGELFF. The V and J genes are TRBV28 and TRBJ2-2; TRBD1 is a possible D gene (6 bases). Germline loops: CDR1 MDHEN, CDR2 SYDVKM. The CDR3 loop spans 15 amino acids. The V end lost 7 bases, the J end lost 4 bases, and 16 bases lay between the germline ends.

This clonotype was counted a few times. At one of its ends the junction is not consistent with the germline gene, which may arise from a read error. The genes are TRBV20-1 and TRBJ2-4; D is undetermined. CDR3 size: 17 residues. Germline CDR1 DFQATT, CDR2 SNEGSKA (reference sequence). The CDR3 nucleotides are TGCTGTGCTAGAGATCTGATTCGTGGGTTTGACAAAAACATTCAGTACTTC. Its translation is CCARDLIRGFDKNIQYF.

This clonotype was detected many times. The rearrangement uses TRBV5-5 and TRBJ2-7; possible D gene TRBD1, 6 bases. This CDR3 spans 13 amino acids. Trimming stripped 1 base from V and 5 bases from J, with 10 bases between. In germline, CDR1 is SGHKS, CDR2 YYEKEE (reference sequence). For the CDR3, the DNA is TGTGCCAGCAGCTTGTTACAGGGCAACGAGCAGTACTTC. The encoded protein is CASSLLQGNEQYF.

The table lists this clonotype with many counts. The chain joins TRBV20-1 to TRBJ2-5; TRBD1 agrees at 9 bases. Germline V gene lookup returns CDR1 DFQATT and CDR2 SNEGSKA (reference sequence). The CDR3 runs to 15 residues. The junction had 10 bases not matched to a gene; V was cut back by 3 bases and J by 5 bases. For the CDR3, the DNA is TGCAGTGCTAGGCCCGGGACAGGGACGTCGGAGACCCAGTACTTC. This gives the protein CSARPGTGTSETQYF.

The chain links TRBV28 to TRBJ2-7, with a tentative D call TRBD1 (6 bases). Trimming left V 2 bases short and J 4 bases short, with 15 bases between. Germline loops: CDR1 MDHEN, CDR2 SYDVKM. The CDR3 contains 15 residues. CDR3 DNA: TGTGCCAGCAGTTTAGGTGGGGGCGAAAAGTACGAGCAGTACTTC. Translated, it gives CASSLGGGEKYEQYF.

The gene calls are TRBV7-9 and TRBJ1-4; 8 positions match TRBD1. Germline trimming cut 5 bases from V and 2 bases from J; bases unmatched to any gene: 4. CDR1 is SEHNR, CDR2 FQNEAQ, per germline (reference sequence). The CDR3 length is 15 residues. The chain's CDR3 is CASSAQGGTNEKLFF. The CDR3 coding sequence is TGTGCCAGCAGCGCACAGGGGGGTACTAATGAAAAACTGTTTTTT.